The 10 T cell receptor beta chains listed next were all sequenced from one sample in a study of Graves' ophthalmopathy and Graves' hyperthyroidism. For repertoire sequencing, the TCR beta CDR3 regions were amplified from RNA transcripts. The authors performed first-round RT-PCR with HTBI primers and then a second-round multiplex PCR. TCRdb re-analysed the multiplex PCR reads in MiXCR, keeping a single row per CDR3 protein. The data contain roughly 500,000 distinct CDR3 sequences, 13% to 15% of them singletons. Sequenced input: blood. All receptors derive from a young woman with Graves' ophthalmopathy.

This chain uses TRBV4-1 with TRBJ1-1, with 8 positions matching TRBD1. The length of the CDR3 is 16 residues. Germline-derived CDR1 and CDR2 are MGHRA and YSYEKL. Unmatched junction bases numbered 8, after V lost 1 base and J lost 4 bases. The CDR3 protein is CASSQAQGAKGTEAFF. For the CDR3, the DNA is TGCGCCAGCAGCCAAGCCCAGGGGGCGAAGGGCACTGAAGCTTTCTTT.

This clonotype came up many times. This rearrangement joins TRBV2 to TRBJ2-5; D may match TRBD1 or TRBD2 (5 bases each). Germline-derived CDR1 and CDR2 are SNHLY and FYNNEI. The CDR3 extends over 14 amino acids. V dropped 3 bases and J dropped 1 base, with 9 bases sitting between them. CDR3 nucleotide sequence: TGTGCCAGCAGTGACTCGGGGCCCCAAGAGACCCAGTACTTC. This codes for CASSDSGPQETQYF.

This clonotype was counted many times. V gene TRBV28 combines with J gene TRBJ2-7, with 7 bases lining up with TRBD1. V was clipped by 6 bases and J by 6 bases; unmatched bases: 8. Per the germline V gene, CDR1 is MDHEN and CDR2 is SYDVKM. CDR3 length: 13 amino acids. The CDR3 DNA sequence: TGTGCCAGCAGGCCAGGACAGGTTGGCGAGCAGTACTTC. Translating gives CASRPGQVGEQYF.

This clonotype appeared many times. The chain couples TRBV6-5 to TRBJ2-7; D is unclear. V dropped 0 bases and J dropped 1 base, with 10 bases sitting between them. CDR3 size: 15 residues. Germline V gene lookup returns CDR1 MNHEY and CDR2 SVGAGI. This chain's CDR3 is CASSYSIGSSYEQYF. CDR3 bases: TGTGCCAGCAGTTACTCGATAGGGTCATCCTACGAGCAGTACTTC.

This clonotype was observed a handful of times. The CDR3 protein is CASSPWKGPTGELFF. The CDR3 DNA reads as TGTGCCAGCAGCCCCTGGAAGGGCCCGACCGGGGAGCTGTTTTTT. This chain links TRBV3-1 with TRBJ2-2; D remains unclear. Germline CDR1 reads LGHDT; CDR2 reads YNNKEL (reference sequence). The germline V and J ends were trimmed by 4 bases and 5 bases, with 14 bases remaining between them. The CDR3 extends over 15 amino acids.

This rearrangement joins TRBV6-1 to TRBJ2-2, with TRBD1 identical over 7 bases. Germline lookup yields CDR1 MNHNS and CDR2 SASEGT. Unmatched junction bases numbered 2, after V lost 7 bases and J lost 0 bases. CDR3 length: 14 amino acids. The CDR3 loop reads CASIGGANTGELFF. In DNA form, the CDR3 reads TGTGCCAGCATAGGGGGCGCGAACACCGGGGAGCTGTTTTTT.

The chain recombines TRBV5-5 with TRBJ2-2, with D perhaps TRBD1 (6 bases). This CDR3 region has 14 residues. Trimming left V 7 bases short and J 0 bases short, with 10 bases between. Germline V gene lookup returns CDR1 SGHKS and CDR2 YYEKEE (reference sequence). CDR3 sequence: CASHRATNTGELFF. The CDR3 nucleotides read TGTGCCAGCCACAGGGCAACGAACACCGGGGAGCTGTTTTTT.

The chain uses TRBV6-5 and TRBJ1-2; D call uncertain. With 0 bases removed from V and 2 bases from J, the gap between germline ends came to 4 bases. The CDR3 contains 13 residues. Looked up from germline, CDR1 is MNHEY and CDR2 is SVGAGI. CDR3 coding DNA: TGTGCCAGCAGTTACTCGGACAACTATGGCTACACCTTC. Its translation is CASSYSDNYGYTF.

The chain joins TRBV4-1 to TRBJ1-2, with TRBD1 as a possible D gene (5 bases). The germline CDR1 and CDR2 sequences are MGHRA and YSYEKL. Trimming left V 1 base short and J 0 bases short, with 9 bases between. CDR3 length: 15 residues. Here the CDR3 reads CASSQVATANYGYTF. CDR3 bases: TGCGCCAGCAGCCAAGTGGCGACAGCTAACTATGGCTACACCTTC.

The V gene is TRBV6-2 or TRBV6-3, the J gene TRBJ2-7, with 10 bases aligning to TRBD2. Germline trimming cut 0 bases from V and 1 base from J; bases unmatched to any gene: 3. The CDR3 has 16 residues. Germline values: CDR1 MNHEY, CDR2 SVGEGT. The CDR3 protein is CASSYSGAGGSYEQYF. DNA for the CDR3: TGTGCCAGCAGTTACTCTGGAGCGGGAGGGTCCTACGAGCAGTACTTC.